The present T cell receptor beta chain was sequenced within a study of T cells in localized non-small cell lung cancer (dated by TCRdb to the early 2020s). Describing the broader study: The study analyzed T cell repertoires of 236 early-stage NSCLC patients, comparing tumors and uninvolved tumor-adjacent lungs. The mean age of the NSCLC patients was under 70 years, with roughly 120 men and about a hundred women. All 250 or so NSCLC patients in the cohort were treatment-naive and had localized lung tumors that were resected.

The immunoSEQ Assay was used to sequence TCR beta CDR3 regions from DNA. Processing in the source paper ran as follows. T cell density was computed as TCR beta template counts normalized to usable DNA estimated by amplifying housekeeping genes. The preseqR package was used to estimate richness by extrapolating to 400,000 templates for PBMC samples and to 120,000 templates for tissue samples. Clonality was taken to be one minus Pielou's evenness. Tissue-enriched TCRs were identified through differential abundance testing performed on productive amino-acid clonotypes, with a minimum total count of 5 and an alpha of 0.1. Repertoire overlap between compartments was quantified with the Jaccard Index and Morisita Overlap Index. TCR beta CDR3s were clustered by GLIPH together with public tetramer-defined viral CDR3s, and at least three viral sequences plus V-gene enrichment were required for viral motifs. As stored in TCRdb, this immuneACCESS dataset retains in-frame rearrangements with V and J assigned. A fraction of the clones does not appear; measured against another copy, unresolved V genes explain less than half of the discrepancy, and the remainder lacks a known reason. D and trimming come from the DNA, and the V and J calls and clone size come from that table. This sample lists about 32,000 clones; roughly 88% were detected once. 4.2% of the sample comes from the top ten.

The V and J ends are trimmed by 5 bases and 3 bases, leaving 8 bases between them. Inclusive of the bounding cysteine and phenylalanine, the CDR3 is 13 residues long. Left in the record is the CDR3 DNA by itself, 39 bases read in frame from the first base. CDR1 and CDR2 (SGHTA, FQGNSA) derive from the germline V gene. The study at large found these results: Of the top 100 tumor clones, a median of roughly 60 were detected in paired uninvolved adjacent lung; about 26 were also among that lung's top 100. Since the design was exploratory, TCR variables were selected using unadjusted p-values with no false-discovery rate correction. Because multi-region tumor sequencing was not performed, intratumor heterogeneity could not be ruled out. The highest T cell clonality was observed in uninvolved tumor-adjacent lung, where clonality exceeded that of tumor, suggesting that antigenic responses were more focused in uninvolved tumor-adjacent lung. Higher T cell density in blood was associated with longer overall survival, whereas higher clonality in adjacent lung was associated with shorter survival.

Turning to this clone: It has no known antigen specificity. Base qualities are not recorded, but no much larger clone differs from it by a single base.

At diagnosis, tumor, uninvolved tumor-adjacent lung and peripheral blood were collected and then preserved as a mix of FFPE and fresh-frozen material. For TCR repertoire profiling, blood samples were analyzed as peripheral blood mononuclear cells. The sequence derives from a woman aged 35 to 75 with stage III lung adenocarcinoma. Sequencing was performed on peripheral blood mononuclear cells, taken before any cancer treatment. Recombination connected TRBV7-2 to TRBJ2-1, with the identity of the D gene unclear. The CDR3 loop reads CASSQSSYNEQFF. In nucleotides, the sequence is TGTGCCAGCAGCCAATCTAGCTACAATGAGCAGTTCTTC.